The 6 T cell receptor beta chains below all came from one sample that was sequenced in a study of blood T cell repertoires in COVID-19. Clones were sequenced by immunoSEQ multiplex PCR, and TCRdb holds only the in-frame ones, with some missing. Counted here are fewer than 250,000 clones, about 89% occurring once; the ten biggest clones make up around 6%. The sequenced material came from peripheral blood. All receptors come from a man aged 55 to 69 who had recovered from COVID-19.

The chain carries TRBV7-2 and TRBJ2-7, with 9 bases lining up with TRBD1. Losses at the gene ends were 8 bases for V and 1 base for J; bases not matched to a gene: 9. The CDR3 runs to 15 residues. Germline V gives CDR1 SGHTA, CDR2 FQGNSA. The CDR3 spells CASAGTGTVSYEQYF. CDR3 nucleotides: TGTGCCAGCGCCGGGACAGGGACGGTATCCTACGAGCAGTACTTC. The full variable domain, with the rest looked up from reference TRBV7-2 and TRBJ2-7, is GAGVSQSPSNKVTEKGKDVELRCDPISGHTALYWYRQSLGQGLEFLIYFQGNSAPDKSGLPSDRFSAERTGGSVSTLTIQRTQQEDSAVYLCASAGTGTVSYEQYFGPGTRLTVT.

The gene calls are TRBV5-4 and TRBJ2-7; weak D call: TRBD1 (6 bases). The CDR3 is 15 residues long. Germline CDR1 SGHNT, CDR2 YYREEE (reference sequence). Trimming took off 4 bases at V and 4 bases at J, with 18 bases between the two ends. The CDR3 spells CASSTHPTGLYEQYF. The CDR3 DNA reads as TGTGCCAGCAGCACCCACCCTACAGGGTTATACGAGCAGTACTTC.

The chain has TRBV6-5 and TRBJ1-2, with 7 bases aligning to TRBD1. CDR1 and CDR2 (germline): MNHEY, SVGAGI. The V segment lost 8 bases and the J segment 0 bases; nucleotides outside the gene matches: 3. This CDR3 is built from 13 residues. The CDR3 DNA reads as TGTGCCAGCCAAGGGACAGCTAACTATGGCTACACCTTC. It specifies CASQGTANYGYTF.

The chain has TRBV7-3 and TRBJ2-7, with D possibly being TRBD2 (7 bases). Germline V gene data show CDR1 as SGHTA and CDR2 as FQGTGA. Trimming stripped 3 bases from V and 5 bases from J, with 20 bases between. The CDR3 runs to 16 residues. In nucleotides, the CDR3 is TGTGCCAGCAGCTTCGGCGCCTCCCGGGGGGCCAACGAGCAGTACTTC. Encoded protein: CASSFGASRGANEQYF.

This chain links TRBV9 with TRBJ1-4, with D possibly being TRBD1 (5 bases). This CDR3 comprises 14 residues. V was clipped by 0 bases and J by 12 bases, with 15 bases between them. Looked up from germline, CDR1 is SGDLS and CDR2 is YYNGEE. The CDR3 is CASSVAGGSPELFF. CDR3 DNA: TGTGCCAGCAGCGTAGCTGGGGGGTCACCGGAACTGTTTTTT.

The chain employs TRBV18 and TRBJ1-1; D is ambiguous. Germline loops: CDR1 KGHSH, CDR2 LQKENI. The CDR3 runs to 14 residues. Trimming took off 1 base at V and 0 bases at J, with 6 bases between the two ends. The CDR3 spells CASSPRSLNTEAFF. DNA for the CDR3: TGTGCCAGCTCACCACGAAGCCTGAACACTGAAGCTTTCTTT.